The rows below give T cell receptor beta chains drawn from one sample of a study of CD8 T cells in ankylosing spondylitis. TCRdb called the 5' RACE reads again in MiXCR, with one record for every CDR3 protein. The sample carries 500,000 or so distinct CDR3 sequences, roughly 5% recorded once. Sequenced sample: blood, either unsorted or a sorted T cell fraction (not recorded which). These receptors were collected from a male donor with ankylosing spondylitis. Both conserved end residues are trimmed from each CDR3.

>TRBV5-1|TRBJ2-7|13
ASSWGDRGGIEQY
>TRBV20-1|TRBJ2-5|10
SAIGRVETQY
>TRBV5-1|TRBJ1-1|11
ASRLGVDTEAF
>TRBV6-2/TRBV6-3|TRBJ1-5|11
ASSYYPHQPQH
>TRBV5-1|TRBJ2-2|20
ASSLGHSGTAAGRYITGELF
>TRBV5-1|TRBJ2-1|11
ASSATAYNEQF
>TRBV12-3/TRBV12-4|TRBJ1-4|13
ASSLRGGTNEKLF
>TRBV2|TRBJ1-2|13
ASSVLGLGGEGYT
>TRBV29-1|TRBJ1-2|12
SVGMGVLGYGYT
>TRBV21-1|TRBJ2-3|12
ARLDGGVSDTQY
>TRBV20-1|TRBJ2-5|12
SAWGLAEGETQY
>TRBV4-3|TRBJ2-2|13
ASSQGLANTGELF
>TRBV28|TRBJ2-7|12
AITGAGGQYEQY
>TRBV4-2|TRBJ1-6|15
ASSQGAYPSYNSPLH
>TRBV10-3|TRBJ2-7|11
AISEGLAGEQY
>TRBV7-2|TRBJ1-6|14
ASSLVGLLQNSPLH
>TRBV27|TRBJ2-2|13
ASVRGTDAAGELF
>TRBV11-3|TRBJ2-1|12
ASSPGWGSNEQF
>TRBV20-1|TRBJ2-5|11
SALAGTQETQY
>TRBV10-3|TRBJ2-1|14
AISEVPGTKNNEQF
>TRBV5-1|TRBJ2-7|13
ASSLAGAAYYEQY
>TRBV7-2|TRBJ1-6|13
ASSLEGFRAKPLH
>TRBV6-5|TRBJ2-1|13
ASSYSESLRNEQF
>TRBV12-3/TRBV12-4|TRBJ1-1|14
ASSRGWWGARTEAF
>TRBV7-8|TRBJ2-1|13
ASSPGATYNNEQF
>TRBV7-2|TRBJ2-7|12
ASRPTGQPYEQY
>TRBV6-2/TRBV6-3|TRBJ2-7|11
ASSYSLSYEQY
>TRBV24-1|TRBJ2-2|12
ATSDLGVTGELF
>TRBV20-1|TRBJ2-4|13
SAPGQLLMKNIQY
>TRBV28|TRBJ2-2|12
ASTLQGDTGELF
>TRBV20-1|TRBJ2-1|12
SADGKVGLYEQF
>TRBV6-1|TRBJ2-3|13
ASSEDRGSTDTQY
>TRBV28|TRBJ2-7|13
ASSFNRGQPYEQY
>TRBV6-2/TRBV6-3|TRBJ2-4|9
ASSGVDIQY
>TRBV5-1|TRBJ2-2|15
ASSLVSGAANTGELF
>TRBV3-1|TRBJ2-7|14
ASSQQIPGQGYEQY
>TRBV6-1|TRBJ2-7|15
ASGLGLTSGSSYEQY
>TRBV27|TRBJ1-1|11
ASSGLWNTEAF
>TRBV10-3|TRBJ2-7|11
AISESSMYEQY
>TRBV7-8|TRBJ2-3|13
ASSFLSGGTDTQY
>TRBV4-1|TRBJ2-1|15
ASRQNALAAVYNEQF
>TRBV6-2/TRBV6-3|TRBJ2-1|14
ASRAGAGTFYNEQF
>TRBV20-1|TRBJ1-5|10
SARKPDQPQH
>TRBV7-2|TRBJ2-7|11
ASSLTIRQGWY
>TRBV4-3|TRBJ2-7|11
ASSQAQTYEQY
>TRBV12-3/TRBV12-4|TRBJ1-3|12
ASSFFAAGNTIY
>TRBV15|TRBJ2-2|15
ATSREGRITNTGELF
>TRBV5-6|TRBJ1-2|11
ASSPTGFDGYT
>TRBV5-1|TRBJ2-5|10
ASRSSIETQY